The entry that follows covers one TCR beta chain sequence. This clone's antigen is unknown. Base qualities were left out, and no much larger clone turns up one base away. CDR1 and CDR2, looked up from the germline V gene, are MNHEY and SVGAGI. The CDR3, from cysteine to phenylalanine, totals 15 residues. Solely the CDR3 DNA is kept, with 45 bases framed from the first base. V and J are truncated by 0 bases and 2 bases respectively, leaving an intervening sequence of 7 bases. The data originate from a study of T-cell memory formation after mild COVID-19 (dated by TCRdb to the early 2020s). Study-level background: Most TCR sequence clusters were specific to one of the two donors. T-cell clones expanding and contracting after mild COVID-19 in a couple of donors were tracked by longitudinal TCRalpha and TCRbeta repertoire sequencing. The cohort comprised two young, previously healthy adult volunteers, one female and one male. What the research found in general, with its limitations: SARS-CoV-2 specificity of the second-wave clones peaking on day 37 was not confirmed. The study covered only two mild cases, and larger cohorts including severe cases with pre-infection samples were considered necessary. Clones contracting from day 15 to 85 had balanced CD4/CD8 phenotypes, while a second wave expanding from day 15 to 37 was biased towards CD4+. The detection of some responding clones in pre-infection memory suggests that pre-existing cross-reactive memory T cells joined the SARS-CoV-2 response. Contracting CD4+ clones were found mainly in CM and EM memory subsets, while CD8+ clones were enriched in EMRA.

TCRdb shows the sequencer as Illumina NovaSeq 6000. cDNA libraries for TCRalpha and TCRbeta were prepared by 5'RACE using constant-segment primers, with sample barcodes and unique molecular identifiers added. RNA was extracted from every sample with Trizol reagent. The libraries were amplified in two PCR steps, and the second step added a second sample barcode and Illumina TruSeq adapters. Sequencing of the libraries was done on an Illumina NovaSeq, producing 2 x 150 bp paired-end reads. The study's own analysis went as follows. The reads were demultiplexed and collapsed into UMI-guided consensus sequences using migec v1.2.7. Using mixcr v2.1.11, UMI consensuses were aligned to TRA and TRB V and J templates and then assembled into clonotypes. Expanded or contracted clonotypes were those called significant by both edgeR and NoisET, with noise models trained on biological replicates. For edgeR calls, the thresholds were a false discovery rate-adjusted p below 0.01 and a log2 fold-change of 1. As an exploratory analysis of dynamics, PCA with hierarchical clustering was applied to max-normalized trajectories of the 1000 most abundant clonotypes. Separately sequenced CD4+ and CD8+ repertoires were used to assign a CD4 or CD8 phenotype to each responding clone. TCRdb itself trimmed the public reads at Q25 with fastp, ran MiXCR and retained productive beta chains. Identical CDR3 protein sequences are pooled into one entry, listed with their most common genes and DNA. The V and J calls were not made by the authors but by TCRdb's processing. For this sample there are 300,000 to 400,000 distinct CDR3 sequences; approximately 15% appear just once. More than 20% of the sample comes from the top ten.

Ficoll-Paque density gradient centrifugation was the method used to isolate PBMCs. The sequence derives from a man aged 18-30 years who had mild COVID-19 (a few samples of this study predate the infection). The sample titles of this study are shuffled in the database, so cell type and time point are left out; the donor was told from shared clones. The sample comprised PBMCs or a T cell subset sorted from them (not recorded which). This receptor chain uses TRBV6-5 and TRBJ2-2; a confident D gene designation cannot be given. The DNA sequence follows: TGTGCCAGCAGTTACTCGATACCAAACACCGGGGAGCTGTTTTTT. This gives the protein CASSYSIPNTGELFF.